A single sample is the source of the 11 T cell receptor beta chains below, sequenced in a study of immune evolution from preneoplasia to lung adenocarcinoma. Libraries were prepared by immunoSEQ multiplex PCR; TCRdb keeps only in-frame clonotypes and omits some of them. The repertoire holds several thousand clones, with over 75% as singletons. The material sequenced was FFPE atypical adenomatous hyperplasia tissue from the lung. The subset was: atypical adenomatous hyperplasia (AAH), lung preneoplasia. The receptors shown here come from a person in their 70s with lung adenocarcinoma.

In its sample, this clone was seen once. The CDR3 DNA reads TGCGCCAGCAAAACCGGGACACCTTCAGATACGCAGTATTTT. Translated, it gives CASKTGTPSDTQYF. J is TRBJ2-3 and V is TRBV5-1; D possibly corresponds to TRBD1 (6 bases). The CDR3 spans 14 residues. The V and J ends lost 6 bases and 4 bases respectively, with 15 bases between them. Looked up from germline, CDR1 is SGHRS and CDR2 is YFSETQ.

This clone has a single count. CDR3 sequence reads: CASSFPGRSEQYF. The CDR3 nucleotides read TGTGCCAGCAGCTTCCCAGGGCGGAGCGAGCAGTACTTC. The rearrangement uses TRBV7-9 and TRBJ2-7; TRBD1 might be the D (5 bases). Trimming removed 3 bases from V and 6 bases from J, with 12 bases in between. This CDR3 has 13 residues. CDR1 SEHNR and CDR2 FQNEAQ come from the germline V gene (reference sequence).

The genes are TRBV11-1 and TRBJ2-4; D is undetermined. Germline assignment: CDR1 SGHAT and CDR2 FQDESV (reference sequence). V shed 0 bases and J shed 5 bases, with 14 bases lying between them. The length of the CDR3 is 16 residues. This CDR3 is CASSLASSWAQNIQYF. The CDR3 DNA reads as TGTGCCAGCAGCTTAGCCTCTTCTTGGGCACAAAACATTCAGTACTTC.

This chain joins TRBV28 and TRBJ2-7; TRBD2 matches at 10 bases. From germline, CDR1 is MDHEN and CDR2 SYDVKM. The CDR3 spans 13 residues. Trimming cost V 6 bases and J 7 bases; bases outside gene matches: 6. The CDR3 DNA sequence: TGTGCCAGCAGGGCTAGCGGGAGAAGTGAGCAGTACTTC. This sequence encodes CASRASGRSEQYF.

V is TRBV15 and J is TRBJ2-3, with 7 bases that match TRBD2. The CDR3 is made up of 17 amino acids. The V segment lost 0 bases and the J segment 1 base; nucleotides outside the gene matches: 7. Germline V CDR1 and CDR2: LNHNV, YYDKDF (reference sequence). The CDR3 protein is CATSRDSAGEGTDTQYF. The CDR3, as DNA: TGTGCCACCAGCAGAGATAGTGCGGGAGAGGGCACAGATACGCAGTATTTT.

The chain uses TRBV30 and TRBJ2-1; 9 positions agree with TRBD2. Looked up from germline, CDR1 is GTSNPN and CDR2 is SVGIG (reference sequence). CDR3 length: 15 residues. V dropped 2 bases and J dropped 3; count of bases not matched to a gene: 5. For the CDR3, the DNA is TGTGCCTGGAGTCCCTCACTAGCGGGCTACAATGAGCAGTTCTTC. Amino acid sequence: CAWSPSLAGYNEQFF.

V gene TRBV7-9 combines with J gene TRBJ1-4; 8 bases map to TRBD1. Trimming removed 5 bases from V and 3 bases from J; junction bases left unmatched: 2. Germline CDR1 reads SEHNR; CDR2 reads FQNEAQ (reference sequence). The CDR3 runs to 14 residues. This chain's CDR3 is CASSQGQANEKLFF. In DNA form, the CDR3 reads TGTGCCAGCAGCCAGGGACAGGCTAATGAAAAACTGTTTTTT. Combining the CDR3 with reference TRBV7-9 and TRBJ1-4 gives the whole variable domain DTGVSQNPRHKITKRGQNVTFRCDPISEHNRLYWYRQTLGQGPEFLTYFQNEAQLEKSRLLSDRFSAERPKGSFSTLEIQRTEQGDSAMYLCASSQGQANEKLFFGSGTQLSVL.

The V call is TRBV14, the J call TRBJ2-1; D is unclear. The CDR3 extends over 14 amino acids. Trimming took off 3 bases at V and 6 bases at J, with 12 bases between the two ends. From germline, CDR1 is SGHDN and CDR2 FVKESK. The CDR3: CASSHTRSPNEQFF. In nucleotides, the CDR3 is TGTGCCAGCAGCCACACCCGGTCTCCCAATGAGCAGTTCTTC.

The chain combines TRBV11-2 with TRBJ2-1, with D tentatively TRBD1 or TRBD2 (5 bases each). Germline V CDR1 and CDR2: SGHAT, FQNNGV. V shed 4 bases and J shed 15 bases, with 28 bases lying between them. CDR3 length: 16 amino acids. This CDR3 reads CASSSFRDPGRMKSFF. The CDR3 coding sequence is TGTGCCAGCAGCTCTTTTCGTGACCCGGGACGAATGAAGTCGTTCTTC.

The chain employs TRBV27 and TRBJ2-4; D is unresolved. V shed 6 bases and J shed 1 base, with 7 bases lying between them. This CDR3 comprises 13 residues. Germline V gene lookup returns CDR1 MNHEY and CDR2 SMNVEV (reference sequence). The CDR3 reads CASSPNAKNIQYF. The CDR3 nucleotides are TGTGCCAGCAGCCCTAACGCCAAAAACATTCAGTACTTC.

This clone appeared a few times. The chain is built from TRBV7-8 and TRBJ2-7, with D unresolved. V lost 2 bases and J lost 1, with 6 bases in between. Germline V CDR1 and CDR2: SGHVS, FQNEAQ. The CDR3 has 13 residues. This CDR3 reads CASSLWRSYEQYF. The CDR3 nucleotides are TGTGCCAGCAGCTTATGGAGATCCTACGAGCAGTACTTC.